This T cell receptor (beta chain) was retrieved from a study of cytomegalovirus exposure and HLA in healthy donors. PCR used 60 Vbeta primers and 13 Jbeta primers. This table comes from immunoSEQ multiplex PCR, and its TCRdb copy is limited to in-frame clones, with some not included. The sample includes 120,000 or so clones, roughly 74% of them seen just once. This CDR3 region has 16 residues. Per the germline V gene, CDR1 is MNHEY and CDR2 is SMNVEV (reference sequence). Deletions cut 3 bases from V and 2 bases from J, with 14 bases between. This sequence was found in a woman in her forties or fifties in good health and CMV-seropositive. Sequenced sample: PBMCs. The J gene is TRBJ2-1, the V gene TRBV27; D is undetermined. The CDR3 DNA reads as TGTGCCAGCAGTTTCTCACCCTCAGTGGCCTACAATGAGCAGTTCTTC. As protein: CASSFSPSVAYNEQFF.